This T cell receptor (beta chain) derives from a study of T cells in tuberculosis. Study overall: CD1B tetramers identified T cells specific for mycobacterial lipid GMM. Study observations and caveats: Some low-affinity tetramer-binding T cells may be absent from this sample.

Sorting used thawed, overnight-rested PBMC stained with anti-CD3, a viability dye and GMM-loaded CD1B tetramer. The lipid loaded on the CD1B tetramers was C32 glucose monomycolate from Rhodococcus equi. PBMC for tetramer sorting were first depleted of CD14-expressing monocytes. Germline CDR1 and CDR2: SGHNT and YYREEE (reference sequence). This CDR3 has 14 amino acids. The ends were cut back, 3 bases at V and 1 base at J, with 10 bases in the middle. Sequencing of TCR-alpha and TCR-beta chains was unpaired. Profiled with immunoSEQ multiplex PCR; TCRdb holds only in-frame clones, not every one. This table has 50,000 to 65,000 clones, 88% appearing once.

V usage is TRBV5-4 and J usage is TRBJ2-5; a possible D gene is TRBD1 (6 bases). The sequencing input was CD1b-GMM tetramer-negative cells sorted from PBMCs. This clonotype was obtained from an adult woman with latent tuberculosis. The CDR3 bases are TGTGCCAGCAGCTCGAAGACAGGCCAAGAGACCCAGTACTTC. It encodes CASSSKTGQETQYF.